The source of this T cell receptor beta chain is a study of T-cell memory formation after mild COVID-19 (dated by TCRdb to about 2021). For the study in its entirety: Most TCR sequence clusters were specific to one of the two donors. Two young, previously healthy adult volunteers made up the cohort, one male and one female. In a couple of donors, T-cell clones that expanded and contracted after mild COVID-19 were tracked by sequencing TCRalpha and TCRbeta repertoires over time.

Sequencing used an Illumina NovaSeq 6000. Using 5'RACE with constant-segment primers, TCRalpha and TCRbeta cDNA libraries were constructed, with sample barcodes and unique molecular identifiers added in the process. RNA was extracted from every sample with Trizol reagent. Amplification of the libraries took two PCR steps, and the second step added a second sample barcode plus Illumina TruSeq adapters. Sequencing of the libraries was done on an Illumina NovaSeq, producing 2 x 150 bp paired-end reads. The paper's data handling went like this. The reads were demultiplexed and collapsed into UMI-guided consensus sequences using migec v1.2.7. Using mixcr v2.1.11, the UMI consensuses were aligned to TRA and TRB V and J templates and assembled into clonotypes. A clonotype was counted as expanded or contracted only when both edgeR and NoisET called the clonotype significant, with the noise models trained on biological replicates. For edgeR calls, the cutoffs were a false discovery rate-adjusted p below 0.01 and a log2 fold-change threshold of 1. As an exploratory analysis of dynamics, max-normalized trajectories of the 1000 most abundant clonotypes were examined with PCA combined with hierarchical clustering. Each responding clone was given a CD4 or CD8 phenotype based on the CD4+ and CD8+ repertoires, which had been sequenced separately. In TCRdb, the public reads were trimmed at Q25 with fastp and aligned with MiXCR, with productive beta chains retained. Entries that share a CDR3 protein sequence are merged under the most common genes and DNA. The V and J calls and clone size are TCRdb's, not the authors'. The table for this sample lists about 110,000 distinct CDR3 sequences; around 12% of them were counted only once. In total, the top ten clones hold about 27% of the sample.

This clonotype was counted between two and nine times. It has no known antigen specificity. Base qualities are not at hand, and no much larger clone is one base apart. PBMCs were isolated by Ficoll-Paque density gradient centrifugation. The research as a whole found: Whether the second-wave clones peaking on day 37 were SARS-CoV-2 specific was not confirmed. Contracting CD4+ clones appeared mostly in the CM and EM memory subsets, whereas CD8+ clones were enriched in EMRA. Some responding clones were detected in pre-infection memory, which suggested that pre-existing cross-reactive memory T cells had joined the SARS-CoV-2 response. Only a couple of mild cases were covered by the study, and larger cohorts that include severe cases with pre-infection samples were considered necessary. Balanced CD4/CD8 phenotypes were observed for clones contracting from day 15 to 85, whereas a bias towards CD4+ was observed for a second wave of clones expanding from day 15 to 37.

CDR1 and CDR2 were assigned from the germline V gene as SGHRS and YFSETQ. Here V drops 2 bases and J drops 0 bases, and the junction holds 6 bases not matched to any gene. The CDR3, cysteine through phenylalanine, is 17 amino acids long. Just the 51-base CDR3 DNA is kept, in frame starting at base 1. The TCR originated in an adult woman who had mild COVID-19 (a few samples of this study predate the infection). The sample titles of this study are shuffled in the database, so cell type and time point are left out; the donor was told from shared clones. The sequencing sample was made of PBMCs or a T cell subset sorted from them (not recorded which). The sequence joins TRBV5-1 to TRBJ2-1, and 9 bases in between align with TRBD1. The CDR3 protein is CASSFYGTGSSYNEQFF. The DNA sequence is TGCGCCAGCAGCTTCTACGGGACAGGGAGCTCCTACAATGAGCAGTTCTTC.